The present TCR beta chain was sequenced within a study of shared clonotypes between healthy human individuals. Study-wide results and caveats: The researchers took only blood, and tissue repertoires probably look different. Estimated clonotype richness was generally higher in naive than memory subsets. When compared with the clonotypes that were shared by all four sorted-subset donors, the non-shared clonotypes turned out to have lower generation probabilities.

Generated by immunoSEQ multiplex PCR, the TCRdb table keeps only in-frame clones and is missing some. The repertoire holds more than 500,000 clones, with roughly 96% as singletons. Germline values: CDR1 LGHNT, CDR2 FRNRAP. Trimming cost V 0 bases and J 8 bases, with 7 bases left between them. This CDR3 spans 12 amino acids. Naive CD8 cells, CD45RO-negative and positively selected for CCR7, excluded terminally differentiated effector memory CD45RA+ cells. In the case of this clone: The antigen is undetermined.

This receptor was identified in a woman in her thirties in good health. Material for sequencing was naive CD8+ T cells sorted from blood. The chain links TRBV12-5 to TRBJ1-1; D call uncertain. The CDR3 nucleotides read TGTGCTAGTGGTTTGGTACTGGGAGAAGCTTTCTTT. It yields the protein CASGLVLGEAFF.